A selection of T cell receptor beta chains follows, all from one sample in a study of blood T cell repertoires in COVID-19. The protocol was immunoSEQ multiplex PCR, while the TCRdb copy is restricted to in-frame clones and leaves out a portion. The sample gives some 360,000 clones, around nine tenths of which show up once; 3.9% is in the top ten. Sequencing was carried out using peripheral blood. All receptors derive from a woman aged 60 to 75 with COVID-19, enrolled during active disease. The CDR3 runs from the conserved cysteine through the conserved F or W. Fields, in order: D gene, V gene, J gene, CDR3 protein, CDR3 DNA. A D gene is named only where the DNA matches it firmly.

>-|TRBV5-4|TRBJ2-7
CASSPRDRSPYEQYF
TGTGCCAGCAGCCCCCGAGACAGGTCCCCCTACGAGCAGTACTTC
>TRBD2|TRBV7-9|TRBJ2-1
CASGGGKRYNEQFF
TGTGCCAGCGGGGGAGGGAAGAGGTACAATGAGCAGTTCTTC
>-|TRBV9|TRBJ1-6
CASSVDILHNSPLHF
TGTGCCAGCAGCGTCGACATTCTACATAATTCACCCCTCCACTTT
>-|TRBV7-9|TRBJ1-3
CASSLRRPAVRSGNTIYF
TGTGCCAGCAGCTTAAGGAGACCGGCCGTCCGCTCTGGAAACACCATATATTTT
>TRBD1|TRBV5-1|TRBJ1-2
CASSFRQGEGYTF
TGCGCCAGCAGCTTCCGACAGGGAGAGGGCTACACCTTC
>TRBD1|TRBV11-2|TRBJ2-5
CASSHNRGQETQYF
TGTGCCAGCAGCCACAACAGGGGACAAGAGACCCAGTACTTC
>-|TRBV21-1|TRBJ2-6
CASSKVGGNRDRRTNVLTF
TGTGCCAGCAGCAAAGTGGGAGGGAACCGGGACAGGAGAACCAACGTCCTGACTTTC
>-|TRBV6-2/TRBV6-3|TRBJ2-2
CASSYVSTGELFF
TGTGCCAGCAGTTACGTCAGCACCGGGGAGCTGTTTTTT
>TRBD1|TRBV4-2|TRBJ2-2
CASSQGTGATGELFF
TGTGCCAGCAGCCAGGGGACAGGGGCCACCGGGGAGCTGTTTTTT
>-|TRBV18|TRBJ1-1
CASSPNLPSGEVEAFF
TGTGCCAGCTCACCAAATCTCCCCTCGGGGGAAGTAGAAGCTTTCTTT
>TRBD2|TRBV7-3|TRBJ2-3
CASSLAGGTADTQYF
TGTGCCAGCAGCTTAGCGGGGGGAACGGCAGATACGCAGTATTTT
>-|TRBV19|TRBJ1-2
CASTMGGGYYGYTF
TGTGCCAGTACCATGGGTGGCGGGTACTATGGCTACACCTTC
>-|TRBV30|TRBJ1-5
CAWSVDVSGNQPQHF
TGTGCCTGGAGTGTAGACGTCTCGGGGAATCAGCCCCAGCATTTT
>TRBD1|TRBV6-5|TRBJ1-6
CASSTGQGESPLHF
TGTGCCAGCAGTACCGGACAGGGAGAATCACCCCTCCACTTT
>-|TRBV18|TRBJ2-2
CASSPTDMGMANTGELFF
TGTGCCAGCTCACCGACGGACATGGGTATGGCGAACACCGGGGAGCTGTTTTTT
>-|TRBV6-1|TRBJ1-4
CASSEASQKKLFF
TGTGCCAGCAGTGAAGCTAGTCAAAAAAAACTGTTTTTT